This TCR beta chain came from a study of T cells in Graves' hyperthyroidism and ophthalmopathy. Participants, patients aged 18 to 65, had newly diagnosed hyperthyroidism with a duration under 2 months. Uncontrolled infection, other autoimmune disease, pregnancy and lactation each barred patients from inclusion. TCR beta CDR3 region amplification was performed from RNA transcripts. The TCR CDR3 first-round RT-PCR relied on the HTBI primer set. TCRdb used MiXCR to reprocess the multiplex PCR reads, holding one entry per CDR3 protein. The sample has roughly 750,000 distinct CDR3 sequences; roughly 15% are singletons. Study-wide results and caveats: Peripheral blood also featured most of the thyroid clonotypes expanded above 0.001.

Losses at the gene ends were 6 bases for V and 4 bases for J; bases not matched to a gene: 4. The CDR3 runs 13 residues. Germline CDR1 and CDR2: MDHEN and SYDVKM. This clonotype was recorded at least ten times. Its antigen remains unidentified. The TCR originated in a man aged 18 to 30 with Graves' hyperthyroidism. Sequenced sample: blood. The chain combines TRBV28 with TRBJ2-5; the match to TRBD1 covers 8 bases. DNA for the CDR3: TGTGCCAGCAGGACGACAGGGGCAGAGACCCAGTACTTC. This translates into CASRTTGAETQYF.